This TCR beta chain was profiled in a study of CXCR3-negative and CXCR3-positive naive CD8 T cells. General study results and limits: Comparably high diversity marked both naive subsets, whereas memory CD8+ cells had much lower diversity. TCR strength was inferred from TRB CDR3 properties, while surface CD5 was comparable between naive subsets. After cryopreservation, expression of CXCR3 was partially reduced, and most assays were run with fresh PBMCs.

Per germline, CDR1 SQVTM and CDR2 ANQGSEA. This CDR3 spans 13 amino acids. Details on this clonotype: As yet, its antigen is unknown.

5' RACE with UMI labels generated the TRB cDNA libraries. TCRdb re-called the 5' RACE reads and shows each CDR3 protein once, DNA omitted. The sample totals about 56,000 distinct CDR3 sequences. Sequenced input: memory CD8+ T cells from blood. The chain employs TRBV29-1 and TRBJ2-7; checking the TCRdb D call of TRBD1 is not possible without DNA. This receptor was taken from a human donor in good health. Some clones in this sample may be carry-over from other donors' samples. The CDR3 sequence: CSVIDRGLIEQYF.